This T cell receptor (beta chain) was observed in a study of shared clonotypes between healthy human individuals. Points from the study as a whole: Relative to memory subsets, naive subsets generally showed larger estimated richness. The study found lower generation probabilities in non-shared clonotypes than in those shared by all four donors.

CDR3 length: 15 amino acids. From germline, CDR1 is SGHVS and CDR2 FQNEAQ. The germline V and J ends were trimmed by 3 bases and 6 bases, with 15 bases remaining between them. By share of the sample, this clone is medium-sized. Its cognate antigen is unknown. Sequencing used immunoSEQ multiplex PCR; TCRdb keeps in-frame clones, though not all of them. The repertoire includes about 110,000 clones, around 64% of them detected once, and approximately 25% sits in the top ten. The TCR comes from a woman in her 30s in good health. Sequenced sample: memory CD8+ T cells sorted from blood. Subset in this sample: CD45RO+ cells pooled with CCR7-negative TemRA cells. The V and J genes are TRBV7-8 and TRBJ1-5; possible D gene TRBD1, 6 bases. Here the CDR3 reads CASSLYQGPSQPQHF. The CDR3 bases are TGTGCCAGCAGCTTGTATCAGGGGCCAAGTCAGCCCCAGCATTTT.